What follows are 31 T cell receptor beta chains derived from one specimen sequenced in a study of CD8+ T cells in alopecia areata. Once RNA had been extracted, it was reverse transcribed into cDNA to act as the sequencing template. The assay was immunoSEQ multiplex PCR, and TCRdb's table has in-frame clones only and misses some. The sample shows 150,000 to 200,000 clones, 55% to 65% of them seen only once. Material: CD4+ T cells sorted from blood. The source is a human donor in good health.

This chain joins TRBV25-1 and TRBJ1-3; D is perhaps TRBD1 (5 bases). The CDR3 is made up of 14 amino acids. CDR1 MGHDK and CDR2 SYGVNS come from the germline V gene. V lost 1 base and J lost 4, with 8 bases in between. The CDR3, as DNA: TGTGCCAGCAGTGAATGGCGGGGCGGAAACACCATATATTTT. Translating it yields CASSEWRGGNTIYF. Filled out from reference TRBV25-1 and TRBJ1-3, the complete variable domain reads EADIYQTPRYLVIGTGKKITLECSQTMGHDKMYWYQQDPGMELHLIHYSYGVNSTEKGDLSSESTVSRIRTEHFPLTLESARPSHTSQYLCASSEWRGGNTIYFGEGSWLTVV.

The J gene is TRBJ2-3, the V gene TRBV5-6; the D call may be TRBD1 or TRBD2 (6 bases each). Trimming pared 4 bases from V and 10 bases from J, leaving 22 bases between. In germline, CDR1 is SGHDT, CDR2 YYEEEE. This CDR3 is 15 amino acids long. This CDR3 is CASSSRGRKGGAQYF. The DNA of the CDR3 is TGTGCCAGCAGCAGCCGTGGACGGAAGGGGGGAGCGCAGTATTTT.

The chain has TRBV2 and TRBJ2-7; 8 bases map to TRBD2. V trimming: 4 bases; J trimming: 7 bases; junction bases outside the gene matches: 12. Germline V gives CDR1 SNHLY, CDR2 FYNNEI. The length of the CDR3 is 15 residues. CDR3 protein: CASSGTLVPSGEQYF. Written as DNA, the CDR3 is TGTGCCAGCAGTGGTACGTTGGTGCCTAGCGGGGAGCAGTACTTC.

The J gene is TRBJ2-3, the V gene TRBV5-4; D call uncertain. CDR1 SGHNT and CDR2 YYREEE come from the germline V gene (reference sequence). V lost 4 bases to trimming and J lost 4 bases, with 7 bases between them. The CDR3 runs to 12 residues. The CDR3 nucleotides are TGTGCCAGCAGCCTCGTTGCAGATACGCAGTATTTT. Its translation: CASSLVADTQYF. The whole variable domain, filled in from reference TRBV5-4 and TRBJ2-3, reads ETGVTQSPTHLIKTRGQQVTLRCSSQSGHNTVSWYQQALGQGPQFIFQYYREEENGRGNFPPRFSGLQFPNYSSELNVNALELDDSALYLCASSLVADTQYFGPGTRLTVL.

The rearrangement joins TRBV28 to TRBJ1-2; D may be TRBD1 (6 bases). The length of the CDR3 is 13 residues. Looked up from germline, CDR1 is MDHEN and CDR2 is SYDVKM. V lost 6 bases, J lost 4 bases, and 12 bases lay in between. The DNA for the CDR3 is TGTGCCAGCAGCTCGACAGGTCTCTATGGCTACACCTTC. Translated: CASSSTGLYGYTF.

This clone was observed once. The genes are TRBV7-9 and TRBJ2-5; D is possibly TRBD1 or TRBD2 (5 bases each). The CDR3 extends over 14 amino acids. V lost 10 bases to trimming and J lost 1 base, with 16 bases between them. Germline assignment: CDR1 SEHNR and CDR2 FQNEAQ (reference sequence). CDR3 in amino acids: CATRDGNLQETQYF. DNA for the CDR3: TGTGCCACCCGGGACGGAAACCTCCAAGAGACCCAGTACTTC.

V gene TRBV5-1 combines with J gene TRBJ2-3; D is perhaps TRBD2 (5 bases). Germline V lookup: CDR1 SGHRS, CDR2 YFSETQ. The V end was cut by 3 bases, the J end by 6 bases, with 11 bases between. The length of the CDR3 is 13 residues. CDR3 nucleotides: TGCGCCAGCAGCTCGAGGGCCGGGGATACGCAGTATTTT. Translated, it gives CASSSRAGDTQYF.

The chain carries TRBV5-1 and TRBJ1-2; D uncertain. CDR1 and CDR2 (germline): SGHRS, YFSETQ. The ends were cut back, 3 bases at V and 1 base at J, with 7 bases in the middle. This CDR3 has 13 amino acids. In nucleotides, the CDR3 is TGCGCCAGCAGCTCCGGGAGTAACTATGGCTACACCTTC. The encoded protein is CASSSGSNYGYTF.

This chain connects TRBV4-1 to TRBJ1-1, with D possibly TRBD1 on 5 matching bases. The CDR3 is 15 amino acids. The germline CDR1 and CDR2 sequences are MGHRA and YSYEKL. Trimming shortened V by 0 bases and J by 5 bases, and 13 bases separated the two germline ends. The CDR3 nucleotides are TGCGCCAGCAGCCAAGAGGGGGGAGTGGGGACTGAAGCTTTCTTT. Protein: CASSQEGGVGTEAFF.

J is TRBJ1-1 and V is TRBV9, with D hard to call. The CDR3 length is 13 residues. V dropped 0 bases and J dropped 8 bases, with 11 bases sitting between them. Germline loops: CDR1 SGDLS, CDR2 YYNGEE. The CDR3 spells CASSVDVGSEAFF. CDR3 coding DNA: TGTGCCAGCAGCGTAGATGTGGGCTCGGAAGCTTTCTTT.

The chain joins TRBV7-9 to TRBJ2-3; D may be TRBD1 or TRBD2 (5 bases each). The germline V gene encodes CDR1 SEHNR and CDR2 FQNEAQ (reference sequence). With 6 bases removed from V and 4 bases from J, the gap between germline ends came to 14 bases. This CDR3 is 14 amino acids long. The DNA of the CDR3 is TGTGCCAGCAGTCAAGGGACCGCCCCAGATACGCAGTATTTT. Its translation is CASSQGTAPDTQYF.

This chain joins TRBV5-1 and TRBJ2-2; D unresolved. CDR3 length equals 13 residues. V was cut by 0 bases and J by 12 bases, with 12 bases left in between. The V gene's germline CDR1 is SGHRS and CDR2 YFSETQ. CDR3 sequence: CASSLGETMKLFF. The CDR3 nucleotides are TGCGCCAGCAGCTTGGGCGAAACTATGAAGCTGTTTTTT.

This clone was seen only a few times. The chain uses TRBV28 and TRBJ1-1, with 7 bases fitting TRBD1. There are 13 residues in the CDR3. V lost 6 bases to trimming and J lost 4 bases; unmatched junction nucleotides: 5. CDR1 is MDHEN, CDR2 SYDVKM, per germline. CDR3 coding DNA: TGTGCCAGCAGACCGACAGGGAGCACTGAAGCTTTCTTT. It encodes CASRPTGSTEAFF.

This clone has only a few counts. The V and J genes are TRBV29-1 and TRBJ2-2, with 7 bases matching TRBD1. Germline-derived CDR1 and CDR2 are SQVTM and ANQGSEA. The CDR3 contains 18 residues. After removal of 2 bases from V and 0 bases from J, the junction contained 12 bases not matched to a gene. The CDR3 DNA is TGCAGCGTTGAACTCCTGACAGGGTCGAACTCGAACACCGGGGAGCTGTTTTTT. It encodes CSVELLTGSNSNTGELFF.

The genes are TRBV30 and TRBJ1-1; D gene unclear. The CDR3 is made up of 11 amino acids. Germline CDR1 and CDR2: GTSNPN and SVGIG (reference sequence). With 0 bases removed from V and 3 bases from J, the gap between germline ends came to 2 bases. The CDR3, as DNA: TGTGCCTGGAGTGTGGACACTGAAGCTTTCTTT. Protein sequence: CAWSVDTEAFF.

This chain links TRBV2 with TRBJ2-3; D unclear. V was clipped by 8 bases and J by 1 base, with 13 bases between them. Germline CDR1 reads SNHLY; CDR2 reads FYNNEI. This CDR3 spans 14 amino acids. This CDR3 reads CASRAILGTDTQYF. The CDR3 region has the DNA TGTGCCAGCCGTGCCATCTTGGGCACAGATACGCAGTATTTT.

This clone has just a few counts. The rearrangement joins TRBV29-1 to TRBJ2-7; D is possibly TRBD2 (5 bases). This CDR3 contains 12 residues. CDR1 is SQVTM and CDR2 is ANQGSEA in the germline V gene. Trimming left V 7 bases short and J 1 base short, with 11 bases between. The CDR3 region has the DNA TGCAGCGCTCGAGCGGAGTCCTACGAGCAGTACTTC. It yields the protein CSARAESYEQYF.

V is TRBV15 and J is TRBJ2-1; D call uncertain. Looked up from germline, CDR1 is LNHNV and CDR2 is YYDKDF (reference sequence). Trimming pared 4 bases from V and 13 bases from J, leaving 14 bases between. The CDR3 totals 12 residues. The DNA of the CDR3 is TGTGCCACCAGCACTCCCGAGACCCAACAGTTCTTC. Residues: CATSTPETQQFF.

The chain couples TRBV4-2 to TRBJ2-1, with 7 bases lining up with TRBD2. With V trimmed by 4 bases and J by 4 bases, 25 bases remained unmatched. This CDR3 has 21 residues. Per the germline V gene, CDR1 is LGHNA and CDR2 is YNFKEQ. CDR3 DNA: TGTGCCAGCAGCCGAACCACTATGCGTTCTAGCGGACTTCCGAGGTACAATGAGCAGTTCTTC. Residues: CASSRTTMRSSGLPRYNEQFF.

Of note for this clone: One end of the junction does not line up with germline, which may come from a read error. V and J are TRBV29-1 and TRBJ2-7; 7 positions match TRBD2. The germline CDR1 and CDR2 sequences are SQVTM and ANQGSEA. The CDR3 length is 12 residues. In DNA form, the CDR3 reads TGCAGCGTTTTAACTAGCGCGACTGCTTCTCTCTTC. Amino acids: CSVLTSATASLF.

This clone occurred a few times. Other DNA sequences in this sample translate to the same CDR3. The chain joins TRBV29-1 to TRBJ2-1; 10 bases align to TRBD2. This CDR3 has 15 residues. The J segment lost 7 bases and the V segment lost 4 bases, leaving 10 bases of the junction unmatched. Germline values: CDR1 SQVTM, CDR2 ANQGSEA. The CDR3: CSVAGLAGVGNEQFF. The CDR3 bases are TGCAGCGTTGCGGGCCTAGCGGGAGTAGGGAATGAGCAGTTCTTC.

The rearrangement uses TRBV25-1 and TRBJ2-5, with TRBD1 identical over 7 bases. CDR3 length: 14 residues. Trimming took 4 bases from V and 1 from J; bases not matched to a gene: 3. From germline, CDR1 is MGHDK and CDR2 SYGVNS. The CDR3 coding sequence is TGTGCCAGCAGTGGACGGACAGGCCAAGAGACCCAGTACTTC. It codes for CASSGRTGQETQYF. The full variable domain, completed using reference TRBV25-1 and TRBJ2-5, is EADIYQTPRYLVIGTGKKITLECSQTMGHDKMYWYQQDPGMELHLIHYSYGVNSTEKGDLSSESTVSRIRTEHFPLTLESARPSHTSQYLCASSGRTGQETQYFGPGTRLLVL.

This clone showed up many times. The CDR3 sequence is CASSDWGRGLEKLFF. The CDR3 DNA sequence: TGCGCCAGCAGTGATTGGGGGAGAGGGCTTGAAAAACTGTTTTTT. The chain is built from TRBV10-2 and TRBJ1-4, with D tentatively TRBD1 (5 bases). V was trimmed by 3 bases and J by 7 bases, leaving 15 bases between them. The length of the CDR3 is 15 residues. CDR1 and CDR2 from the germline V gene are WSHSY and SAAADI.

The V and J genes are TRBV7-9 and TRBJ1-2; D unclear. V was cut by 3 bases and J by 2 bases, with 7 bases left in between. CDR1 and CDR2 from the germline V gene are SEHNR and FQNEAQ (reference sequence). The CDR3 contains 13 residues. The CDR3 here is CASSFGQNYGYTF. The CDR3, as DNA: TGTGCCAGCAGCTTCGGCCAGAACTATGGCTACACCTTC.

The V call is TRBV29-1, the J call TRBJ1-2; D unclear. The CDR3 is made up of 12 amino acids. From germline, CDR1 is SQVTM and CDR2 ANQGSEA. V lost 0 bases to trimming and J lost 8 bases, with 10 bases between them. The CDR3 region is CSVEDQERGYTF. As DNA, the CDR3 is TGCAGCGTTGAAGATCAGGAGCGAGGCTACACCTTC.

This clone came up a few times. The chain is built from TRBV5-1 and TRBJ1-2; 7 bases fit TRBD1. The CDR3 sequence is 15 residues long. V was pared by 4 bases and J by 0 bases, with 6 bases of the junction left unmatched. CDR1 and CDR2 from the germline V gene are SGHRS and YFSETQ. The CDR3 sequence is CASSAATGTNYGYTF. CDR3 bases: TGCGCCAGCAGCGCGGCGACAGGGACTAACTATGGCTACACCTTC.

CDR3 DNA sequence: TGCGCCAGCAGTCCGTGGGGACAGCACCACGAGCAGTACTTC. Protein: CASSPWGQHHEQYF. The chain employs TRBV23-1 and TRBJ2-7; TRBD1 matches at 7 bases. TRBV23-1 is an open reading frame, and its role is uncertain. CDR3 length: 14 residues. J was trimmed by 5 bases and V by 4 bases; bases with no gene match: 8.

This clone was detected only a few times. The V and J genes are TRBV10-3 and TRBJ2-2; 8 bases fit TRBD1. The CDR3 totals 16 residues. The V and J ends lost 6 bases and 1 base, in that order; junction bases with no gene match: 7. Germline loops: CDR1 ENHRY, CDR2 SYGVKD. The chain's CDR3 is CAIRLTGAQNTGELFF. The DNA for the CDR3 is TGTGCCATCAGACTGACAGGGGCGCAGAACACCGGGGAGCTGTTTTTT.

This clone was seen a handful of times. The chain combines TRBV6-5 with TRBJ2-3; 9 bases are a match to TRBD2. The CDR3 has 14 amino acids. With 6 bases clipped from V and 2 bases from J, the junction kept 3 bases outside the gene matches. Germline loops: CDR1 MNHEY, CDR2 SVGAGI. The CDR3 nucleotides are TGTGCCAGCAGGACTAGCGGAACCACAGATACGCAGTATTTT. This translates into CASRTSGTTDTQYF.

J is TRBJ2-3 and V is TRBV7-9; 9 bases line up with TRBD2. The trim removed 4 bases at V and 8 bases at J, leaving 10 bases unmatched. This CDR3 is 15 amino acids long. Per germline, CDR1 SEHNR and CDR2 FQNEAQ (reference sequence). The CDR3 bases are TGTGCCAGCAGCTCGGCTAAGCGGGAGGTCCGTACGCAGTATTTT. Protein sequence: CASSSAKREVRTQYF. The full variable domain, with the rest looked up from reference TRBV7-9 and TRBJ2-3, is DTGVSQNPRHKITKRGQNVTFRCDPISEHNRLYWYRQTLGQGPEFLTYFQNEAQLEKSRLLSDRFSAERPKGSFSTLEIQRTEQGDSAMYLCASSSAKREVRTQYFGPGTRLTVL.

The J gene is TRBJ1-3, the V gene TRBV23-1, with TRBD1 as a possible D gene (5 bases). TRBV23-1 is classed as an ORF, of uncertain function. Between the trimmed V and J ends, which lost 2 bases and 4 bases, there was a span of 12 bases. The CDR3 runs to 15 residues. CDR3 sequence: CASSQRGAGGNTIYF. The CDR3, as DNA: TGCGCCAGCAGTCAACGCGGGGCCGGGGGAAACACCATATATTTT.